This record covers a single T cell receptor beta chain. CDR3 length: 12 amino acids. The V end was cut by 0 bases, the J end by 14 bases, with 8 bases between. CDR1 and CDR2 (germline): LGHNA, YSLEER. This entry belongs to a study of blood T cell repertoires in COVID-19. Across the whole study: T cells, B-cell-depleted T cells, or PBMCs provided the cDNA or gDNA that served as material.

Original processing methods: From reference gene primer amplification, estimates of nucleated cell counts were derived. Sequenced by immunoSEQ multiplex PCR; TCRdb stores in-frame clones only, minus some. V and J calls and clone size follow that table, whereas D and trimming were derived from the DNA. The sample has fewer than 250,000 clones; roughly 82% are singletons. This clonotype was sampled from a woman in her seventies with acute or convalescent COVID-19. Sequenced material: peripheral blood. The chain employs TRBV4-3 and TRBJ1-6; no definite D call. CDR3 nucleotide sequence: TGCGCCAGCAGCCAAGATCGAGTAACCCTCCACTTT. Its protein is CASSQDRVTLHF.